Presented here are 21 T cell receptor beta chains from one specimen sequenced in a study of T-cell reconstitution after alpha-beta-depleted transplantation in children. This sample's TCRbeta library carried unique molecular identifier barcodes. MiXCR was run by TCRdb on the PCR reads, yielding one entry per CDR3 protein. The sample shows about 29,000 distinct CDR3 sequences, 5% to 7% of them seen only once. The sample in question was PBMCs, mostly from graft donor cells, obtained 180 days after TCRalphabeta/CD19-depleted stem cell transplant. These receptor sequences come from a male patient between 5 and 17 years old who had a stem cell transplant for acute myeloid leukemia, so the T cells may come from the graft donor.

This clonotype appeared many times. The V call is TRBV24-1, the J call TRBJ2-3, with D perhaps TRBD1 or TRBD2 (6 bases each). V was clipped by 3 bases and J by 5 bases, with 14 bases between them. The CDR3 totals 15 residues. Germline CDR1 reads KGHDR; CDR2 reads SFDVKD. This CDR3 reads CATSDVVQGGDTQYF. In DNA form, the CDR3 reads TGTGCCACCAGTGATGTCGTACAGGGAGGAGATACGCAGTATTTT.

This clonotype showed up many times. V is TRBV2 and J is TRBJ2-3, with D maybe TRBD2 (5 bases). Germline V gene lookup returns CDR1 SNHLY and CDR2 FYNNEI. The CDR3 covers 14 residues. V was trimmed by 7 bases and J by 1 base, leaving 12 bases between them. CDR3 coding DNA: TGTGCCAGCAAACTCCGGGGAGGCACAGATACGCAGTATTTT. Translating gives CASKLRGGTDTQYF.

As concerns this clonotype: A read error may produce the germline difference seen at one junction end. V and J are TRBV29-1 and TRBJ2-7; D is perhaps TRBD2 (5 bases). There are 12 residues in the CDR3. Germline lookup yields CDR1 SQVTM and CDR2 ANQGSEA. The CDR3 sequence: CSVGEGSYDQYF. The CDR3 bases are TGCAGCGTTGGCGAGGGCTCCTACGACCAGTACTTC.

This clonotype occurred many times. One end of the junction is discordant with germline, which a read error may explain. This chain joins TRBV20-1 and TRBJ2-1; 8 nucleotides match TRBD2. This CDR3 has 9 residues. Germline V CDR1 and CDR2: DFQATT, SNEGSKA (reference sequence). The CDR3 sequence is CSADREGSF. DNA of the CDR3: TGCAGTGCCGATCGGGAGGGGTCCTTC.

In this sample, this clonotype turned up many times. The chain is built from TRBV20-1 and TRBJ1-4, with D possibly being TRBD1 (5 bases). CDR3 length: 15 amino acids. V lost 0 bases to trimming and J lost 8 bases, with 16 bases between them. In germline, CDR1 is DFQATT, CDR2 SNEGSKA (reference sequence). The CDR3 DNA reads TGCAGTGCTAGAGATCTGGGCCAGGGAGGCGAAAAACTGTTTTTT. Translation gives CSARDLGQGGEKLFF.

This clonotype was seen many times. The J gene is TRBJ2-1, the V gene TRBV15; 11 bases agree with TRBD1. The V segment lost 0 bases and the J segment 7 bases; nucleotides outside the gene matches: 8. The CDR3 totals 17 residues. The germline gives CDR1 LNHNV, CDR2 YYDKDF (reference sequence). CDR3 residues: CATSRERTGGLSNEQFF. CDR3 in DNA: TGTGCCACCAGCAGAGAGAGGACAGGGGGCTTGAGTAATGAGCAGTTCTTC.

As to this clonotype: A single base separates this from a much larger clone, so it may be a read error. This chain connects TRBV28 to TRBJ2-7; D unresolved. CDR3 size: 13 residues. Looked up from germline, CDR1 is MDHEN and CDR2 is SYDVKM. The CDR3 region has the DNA TGTGCCGGCAGTTTACCCAAGACCTACGAGCAGTACTTC. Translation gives CAGSLPKTYEQYF.

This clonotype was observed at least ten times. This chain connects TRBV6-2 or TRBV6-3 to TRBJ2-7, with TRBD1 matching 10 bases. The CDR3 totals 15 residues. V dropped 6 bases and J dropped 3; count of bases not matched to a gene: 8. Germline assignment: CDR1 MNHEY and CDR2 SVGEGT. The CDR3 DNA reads TGTGCCAGCAGCCGCCCGACAGGGGGCATCTACGAGCAGTACTTC. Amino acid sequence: CASSRPTGGIYEQYF.

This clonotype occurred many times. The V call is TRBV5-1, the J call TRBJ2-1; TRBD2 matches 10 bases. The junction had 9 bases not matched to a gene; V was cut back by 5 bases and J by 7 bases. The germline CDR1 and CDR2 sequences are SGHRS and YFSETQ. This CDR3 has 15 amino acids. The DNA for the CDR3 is TGCGCCAGCAGGTTTATAGCGGGAGGAAGGAATGAGCAGTTCTTC. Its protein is CASRFIAGGRNEQFF.

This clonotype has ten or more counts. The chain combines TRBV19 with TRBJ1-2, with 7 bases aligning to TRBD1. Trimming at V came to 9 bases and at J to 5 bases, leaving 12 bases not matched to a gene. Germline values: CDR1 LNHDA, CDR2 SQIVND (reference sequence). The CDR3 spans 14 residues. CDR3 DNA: TGTGCCAGCTGTCCTCCGGGACAGATTTATGGCTACACCTTC. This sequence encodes CASCPPGQIYGYTF.

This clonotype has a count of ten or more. In nucleotides, the CDR3 is TGTGCCAGCAGCTTAGTGGGCGGAACCGGGGAGCTGTTTTTT. Encoded protein: CASSLVGGTGELFF. The chain carries TRBV7-2 and TRBJ2-2; D ambiguous. CDR3 length equals 14 residues. Germline values: CDR1 SGHTA, CDR2 FQGNSA. With 1 base removed from V and 5 bases from J, the gap between germline ends came to 8 bases.

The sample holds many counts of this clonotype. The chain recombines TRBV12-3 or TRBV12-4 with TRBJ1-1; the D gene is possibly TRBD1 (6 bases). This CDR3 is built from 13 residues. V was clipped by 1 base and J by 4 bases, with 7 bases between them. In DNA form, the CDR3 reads TGTGCCAGCAGTTTAGTCAGGGGCACTGAAGCTTTCTTT. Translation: CASSLVRGTEAFF.

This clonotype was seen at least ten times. The CDR3 region is CSVERQGSFSYNEQFF. The CDR3 DNA follows: TGCAGCGTTGAACGGCAGGGGTCCTTCTCCTACAATGAGCAGTTCTTC. The J gene is TRBJ2-1, the V gene TRBV29-1; a weak D match, TRBD1 (6 bases). The V gene's germline CDR1 is SQVTM and CDR2 ANQGSEA. The CDR3 is 16 amino acids. V lost 2 bases to trimming and J lost 0 bases, with 14 bases between them.

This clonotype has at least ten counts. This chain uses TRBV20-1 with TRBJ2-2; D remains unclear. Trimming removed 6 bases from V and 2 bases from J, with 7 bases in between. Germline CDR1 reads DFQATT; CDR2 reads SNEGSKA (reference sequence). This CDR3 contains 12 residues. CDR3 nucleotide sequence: TGCAGTGCACTTGACAACACCGGGGAGCTGTTTTTT. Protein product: CSALDNTGELFF.

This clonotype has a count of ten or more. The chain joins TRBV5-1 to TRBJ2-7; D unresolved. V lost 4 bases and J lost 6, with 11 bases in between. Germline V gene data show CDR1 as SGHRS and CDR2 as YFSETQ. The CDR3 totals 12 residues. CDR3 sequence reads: CASSGWVGEQYF. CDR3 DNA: TGCGCCAGCAGCGGGTGGGTCGGCGAGCAGTACTTC.

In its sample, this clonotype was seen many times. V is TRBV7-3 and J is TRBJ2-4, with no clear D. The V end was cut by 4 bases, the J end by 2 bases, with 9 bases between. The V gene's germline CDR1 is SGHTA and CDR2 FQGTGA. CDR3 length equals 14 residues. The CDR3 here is CASSSTTPKNIQYF. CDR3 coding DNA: TGTGCCAGCAGCTCCACGACTCCCAAAAACATTCAGTACTTC.

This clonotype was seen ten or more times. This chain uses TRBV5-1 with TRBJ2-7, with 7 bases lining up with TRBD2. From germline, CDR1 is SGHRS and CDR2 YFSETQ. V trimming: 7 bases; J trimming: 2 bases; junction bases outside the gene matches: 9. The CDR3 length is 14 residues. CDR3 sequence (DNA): TGCGCCAGCTGGCCCAGCGGGGCCCCCTACGAGCAGTACTTC. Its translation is CASWPSGAPYEQYF. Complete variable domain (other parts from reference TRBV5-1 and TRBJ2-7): KAGVTQTPRYLIKTRGQQVTLSCSPISGHRSVSWYQQTPGQGLQFLFEYFSETQRNKGNFPGRFSGRQFSNSRSEMNVSTLELGDSALYLCASWPSGAPYEQYFGPGTRLTVT.

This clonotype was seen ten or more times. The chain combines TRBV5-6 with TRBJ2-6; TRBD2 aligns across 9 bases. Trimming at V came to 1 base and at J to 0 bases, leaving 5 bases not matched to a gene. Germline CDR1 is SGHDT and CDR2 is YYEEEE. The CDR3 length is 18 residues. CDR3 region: CASSLTGGGGSGANVLTF. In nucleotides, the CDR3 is TGTGCCAGCAGCTTGACCGGCGGGGGGGGCTCTGGGGCCAACGTCCTGACTTTC.

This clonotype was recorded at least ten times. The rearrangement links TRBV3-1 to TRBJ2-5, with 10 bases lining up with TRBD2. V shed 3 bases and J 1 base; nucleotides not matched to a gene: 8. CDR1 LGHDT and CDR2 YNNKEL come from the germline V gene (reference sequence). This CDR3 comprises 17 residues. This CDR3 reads CASSHGRSGRSQETQYF. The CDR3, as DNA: TGTGCCAGCAGCCACGGGCGTAGCGGGAGGTCCCAAGAGACCCAGTACTTC.

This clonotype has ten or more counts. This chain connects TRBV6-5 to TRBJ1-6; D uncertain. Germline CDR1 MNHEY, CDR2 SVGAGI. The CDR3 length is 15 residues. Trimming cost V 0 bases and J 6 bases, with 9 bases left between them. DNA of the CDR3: TGTGCCAGCAGTTACTCTTCAGGCTTTAATTCACCCCTCCACTTT. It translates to CASSYSSGFNSPLHF.

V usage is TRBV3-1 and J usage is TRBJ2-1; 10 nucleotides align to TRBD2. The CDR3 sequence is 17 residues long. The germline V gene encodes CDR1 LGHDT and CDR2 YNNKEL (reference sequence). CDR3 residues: CTFSLAGGGAFGNEQFF. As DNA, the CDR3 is TGTACCTTCAGTTTAGCGGGAGGAGGGGCCTTCGGCAATGAGCAGTTCTTC.